This T cell receptor (beta chain) was identified during a study of cytomegalovirus exposure and HLA in healthy donors. Germline V gene sequence: CDR1 SEHNR, CDR2 FQNEAQ (reference sequence). Trimming took 4 bases from V and 5 from J, leaving 14 bases between them. There are 14 residues in the CDR3. The PCR contained 60 Vbeta and 13 Jbeta primers. TCRdb keeps only in-frame clones here, not all; method: immunoSEQ multiplex PCR. The sample yields about 190,000 clones, around 86% seen once. This clonotype was obtained from a young woman in good health and CMV-seronegative. Sequencing was done on a sample of PBMCs. The chain uses TRBV7-9 and TRBJ2-5; weak D call: TRBD1 (6 bases). CDR3: CASSSTGSTETQYF. The CDR3 nucleotides read TGTGCCAGCAGCTCTACAGGGTCGACGGAGACCCAGTACTTC. The variable domain in full, with the rest retrieved from reference TRBV7-9 and TRBJ2-5, is DTGVSQNPRHKITKRGQNVTFRCDPISEHNRLYWYRQTLGQGPEFLTYFQNEAQLEKSRLLSDRFSAERPKGSFSTLEIQRTEQGDSAMYLCASSSTGSTETQYFGPGTRLLVL.